The 18 T cell receptor beta chains below come from one sample, sequenced in a study of blood T cell repertoires in COVID-19. Using immunoSEQ multiplex PCR, the repertoire was profiled, and TCRdb retains in-frame clones only, with some absent. The sample includes 250,000 to 350,000 clones, approximately 84% seen only once; the top ten take more than 1.2%. The sequenced sample was peripheral blood. The receptors come from a human donor with COVID-19, enrolled during active disease. The donor label of this sample is uncertain.

This chain uses TRBV28 with TRBJ2-7; tentative D call: TRBD1 (5 bases). Trimming shortened V by 10 bases and J by 3 bases, and 16 bases separated the two germline ends. Germline CDR1 MDHEN, CDR2 SYDVKM. The CDR3 runs 13 residues. DNA of the CDR3: TGTGCCACAGAGGACACGAACCTCTACGAGCAGTACTTC. It encodes CATEDTNLYEQYF.

This clone was recorded a few times. V is TRBV9 and J is TRBJ2-1, with D possibly TRBD1 on 6 matching bases. Trimming pared 0 bases from V and 3 bases from J, leaving 13 bases between. The germline gives CDR1 SGDLS, CDR2 YYNGEE. The CDR3 is made up of 16 amino acids. The CDR3 reads CASSVEGRGFYNEQFF. The CDR3 nucleotides read TGTGCCAGCAGCGTAGAGGGCAGGGGTTTCTACAATGAGCAGTTCTTC.

This clone was observed a few times. CDR3 sequence (DNA): TGCGCCAGCAGCCGGCTAGCGGGAGTTCAGAACGGGGAGCTGTTTTTT. Protein product: CASSRLAGVQNGELFF. The chain joins TRBV5-1 to TRBJ2-2, with 10 bases identical to TRBD2. J lost 7 bases, V lost 4 bases, and 10 bases had no gene match. The germline gives CDR1 SGHRS, CDR2 YFSETQ. The length of the CDR3 is 16 residues.

This rearrangement joins TRBV5-1 to TRBJ1-5, with TRBD1 as a possible D gene (5 bases). The CDR3 runs 15 residues. CDR1 and CDR2 from the germline V gene are SGHRS and YFSETQ. The ends were cut back, 4 bases at V and 7 bases at J, with 18 bases in the middle. CDR3 DNA: TGCGCCAGCAGCCCAGTGGGGGGGGGTGAACAGCCCCAGCATTTT. This sequence encodes CASSPVGGGEQPQHF. Variable domain in full (rest from reference TRBV5-1 and TRBJ1-5): KAGVTQTPRYLIKTRGQQVTLSCSPISGHRSVSWYQQTPGQGLQFLFEYFSETQRNKGNFPGRFSGRQFSNSRSEMNVSTLELGDSALYLCASSPVGGGEQPQHFGDGTRLSIL.

This chain links TRBV6-2 or TRBV6-3 with TRBJ1-6, with D unclear. Germline CDR1 and CDR2: MNHEY and SVGEGT. CDR3 length equals 15 residues. V was cut by 5 bases and J by 0 bases, with 8 bases left in between. The CDR3 loop reads CASSGGSSYNSPLHF. The CDR3 region has the DNA TGTGCCAGCAGTGGAGGGAGCTCCTATAATTCACCCCTCCACTTT.

This chain connects TRBV1 to TRBJ1-2; no DNA check was done on the table's D call, TRBD1. TRBV1 is listed as a pseudogene. The CDR3 has 15 residues. The CDR3 loop reads CTSSPIGRGHYGYTF. CDR3 in DNA: TGCACCAGCAGCCCAATCGGAAGGGGCCACTATGGCTACACCTTC.

This clone was observed many times. This rearrangement joins TRBV6-1 to TRBJ1-5; D is perhaps TRBD1 (5 bases). The germline V gene encodes CDR1 MNHNS and CDR2 SASEGT. This CDR3 is 15 amino acids long. The V gene lost 1 base and the J gene lost 1 base, with 8 bases spanning the gap. CDR3 residues: CASSEGGRSNQPQHF. CDR3 bases: TGTGCCAGCAGTGAAGGGGGCAGGAGCAATCAGCCCCAGCATTTT.

CDR3 in DNA: TGTGCCAGCAGCTCTCAGGCCGGCCCCTACGAGCAGTACTTC. Its protein is CASSSQAGPYEQYF. This chain connects TRBV14 to TRBJ2-7, with no clear D. V lost 5 bases, J lost 2 bases, and 13 bases lay in between. The CDR3 is made up of 14 amino acids. Germline V CDR1 and CDR2: SGHDN, FVKESK.

V gene TRBV28 combines with J gene TRBJ1-5, with unresolved D. Between the trimmed V and J ends, which lost 5 bases and 7 bases, there was a span of 12 bases. Germline V gene data show CDR1 as MDHEN and CDR2 as SYDVKM. The CDR3 sequence is 13 residues long. The CDR3 DNA reads TGTGCCAGCAGTATCCTAAGAGTCCAGCCCCAGCATTTT. Translating it yields CASSILRVQPQHF.

The V call is TRBV7-2, the J call TRBJ2-1; 11 bases align to TRBD2. The CDR3 is 15 amino acids. V lost 7 bases, J lost 7 bases, and 9 bases stayed unmatched. CDR1 and CDR2 (germline): SGHTA, FQGNSA. CDR3 sequence reads: CASIPLAGGGNEQFF. The CDR3 nucleotides are TGTGCCAGCATCCCTCTAGCGGGAGGTGGAAATGAGCAGTTCTTC.

J is TRBJ2-3 and V is TRBV9; 7 bases agree with TRBD1. The CDR3 has 16 residues. The J segment lost 0 bases and the V segment lost 1 base, leaving 5 bases of the junction unmatched. CDR1 and CDR2 from the germline V gene are SGDLS and YYNGEE. The CDR3 is CASSVRQGDSTDTQYF. CDR3 nucleotide sequence: TGTGCCAGCAGCGTACGACAGGGAGATAGCACAGATACGCAGTATTTT.

V gene TRBV18 combines with J gene TRBJ1-5; TRBD1 matches at 8 bases. CDR3 length: 17 amino acids. With V trimmed by 3 bases and J by 0 bases, 7 bases remained unmatched. Germline CDR1 reads KGHSH; CDR2 reads LQKENI. The CDR3 loop reads CASSPSGGAGSNQPQHF. The CDR3 nucleotides read TGTGCCAGCTCACCTTCAGGGGGCGCAGGTAGCAATCAGCCCCAGCATTTT.

The table lists this clone with a count of one. The V gene is TRBV5-1, the J gene TRBJ2-1; D uncertain. The germline V and J ends were trimmed by 3 bases and 4 bases, with 8 bases remaining between them. The CDR3 runs to 13 residues. Germline CDR1 is SGHRS and CDR2 is YFSETQ. The CDR3 protein is CASSSQSYNEQFF. CDR3 coding DNA: TGCGCCAGCAGCTCCCAGTCATACAATGAGCAGTTCTTC.

This clone is a singleton in its sample. This chain connects TRBV4-3 to TRBJ2-3; TRBD2 agrees at 7 bases. The V gene's germline CDR1 is LGHNA and CDR2 YSLEER. After removal of 0 bases from V and 1 base from J, the junction contained 7 bases not matched to a gene. There are 17 residues in the CDR3. This chain's CDR3 is CASSQDKWAGGTDTQYF. The CDR3 DNA reads TGCGCCAGCAGCCAAGATAAATGGGCGGGAGGCACAGATACGCAGTATTTT.

This clone was recorded a few times. This chain uses TRBV7-2 with TRBJ2-1; 8 bases agree with TRBD2. V shed 5 bases, J shed 4 bases, and the junction held 7 bases outside the gene matches. The CDR3 sequence is 15 residues long. Germline CDR1 SGHTA, CDR2 FQGNSA. The DNA for the CDR3 is TGTGCCAGCAGCCTCGGGGGGGGTATATACAATGAGCAGTTCTTC. It encodes CASSLGGGIYNEQFF.

This chain uses TRBV21-1 with TRBJ2-5; no check of the table's D call, TRBD2, against the DNA was made. TRBV21-1 is a recognized pseudogene. CDR3 length equals 13 residues. The CDR3 sequence is CAKLAPMGETQYF. CDR3 nucleotide sequence: TGTGCCAAACTAGCCCCCATGGGAGAGACCCAGTACTTC.

The chain links TRBV7-2 to TRBJ1-6; D is ambiguous. In germline, CDR1 is SGHTA, CDR2 FQGNSA. Deletions cut 3 bases from V and 7 bases from J, with 13 bases between. This CDR3 is 15 amino acids long. The CDR3: CASSLPRRGNSPLHF. The DNA of the CDR3 is TGTGCCAGCAGCTTGCCTCGACGGGGAAATTCACCCCTCCACTTT.

V and J are TRBV7-2 and TRBJ1-3; 7 bases are a match to TRBD1. Germline V lookup: CDR1 SGHTA, CDR2 FQGNSA. The CDR3 totals 13 residues. The junction had 4 bases not matched to a gene; V was cut back by 3 bases and J by 8 bases. The CDR3 region is CASSLNRGYTIYF. The CDR3 DNA follows: TGTGCCAGCAGCTTGAACAGGGGATACACCATATATTTT.